These 18 T cell receptor beta chains came from one sample sequenced in a study of blood T cell repertoires in COVID-19. Clones were read by immunoSEQ multiplex PCR, and TCRdb kept only the in-frame ones, dropping some. The table includes fewer than 250,000 clones, around 84% detected once. The sequencing sample was made of PBMCs or T cells enriched from blood (not recorded which). Receptors were obtained from a woman aged 40 to 50 with acute COVID-19.

V usage is TRBV24-1 and J usage is TRBJ1-5, with D possibly being TRBD1 (5 bases). The germline gives CDR1 KGHDR, CDR2 SFDVKD. The CDR3 covers 15 residues. Trimming took off 4 bases at V and 6 bases at J, with 15 bases between the two ends. CDR3 DNA: TGTGCCACCAGTGAATCAGCGGGGGACGCTCAGCCCCAGCATTTT. This translates into CATSESAGDAQPQHF.

This clone was picked up a small number of times. The rearrangement joins TRBV28 to TRBJ1-5; 7 nucleotides agree with TRBD1. The J segment lost 2 bases and the V segment lost 6 bases, leaving 10 bases of the junction unmatched. CDR3 length equals 16 residues. Germline V gene data show CDR1 as MDHEN and CDR2 as SYDVKM. CDR3 protein: CASSPDQGVGNQPQHF. CDR3 DNA: TGTGCCAGCAGCCCCGATCAGGGGGTAGGCAATCAGCCCCAGCATTTT.

The chain has TRBV6-2 or TRBV6-3 and TRBJ2-3, with 13 nucleotides matching TRBD2. The CDR3 has 18 residues. The germline gives CDR1 MNHEY, CDR2 SVGEGT. V shed 6 bases, J shed 1 base, and the junction held 10 bases outside the gene matches. This CDR3 is CASSKPGLAGRGTDTQYF. Here the CDR3 DNA reads TGTGCCAGCAGCAAACCGGGACTAGCGGGACGGGGCACAGATACGCAGTATTTT.

This chain connects TRBV5-6 to TRBJ2-2; tentatively, D is TRBD1 (5 bases). The CDR3 runs 16 residues. CDR1 and CDR2 (germline): SGHDT, YYEEEE. The germline V and J ends were trimmed by 2 bases and 4 bases, with 15 bases remaining between them. CDR3 coding DNA: TGTGCCAGCAGCTTTACCCGGACACTCGGCACCGGGGAGCTGTTTTTT. This sequence encodes CASSFTRTLGTGELFF. The whole variable domain, filled in from reference TRBV5-6 and TRBJ2-2, reads DAGVTQSPTHLIKTRGQQVTLRCSPKSGHDTVSWYQQALGQGPQFIFQYYEEEERQRGNFPDRFSGHQFPNYSSELNVNALLLGDSALYLCASSFTRTLGTGELFFGEGSRLTVL.

The chain carries TRBV19 and TRBJ2-1; 15 bases align to TRBD2. V trimming: 5 bases; J trimming: 13 bases; junction bases outside the gene matches: 12. This CDR3 region has 16 residues. Germline CDR1 is LNHDA and CDR2 is SQIVND (reference sequence). The CDR3 loop is CASSLLSGTSGRTQFF. The CDR3 coding sequence is TGTGCCAGTAGTCTCCTTTCCGGGACTAGCGGGAGGACTCAGTTCTTC.

The rearrangement links TRBV7-2 to TRBJ2-5; the match to TRBD2 covers 11 bases. V lost 1 base to trimming and J lost 6 bases; unmatched junction nucleotides: 13. CDR1 SGHTA and CDR2 FQGNSA come from the germline V gene. There are 18 residues in the CDR3. The CDR3 nucleotides are TGTGCCAGCAGCTTAGGACGGCTGCTAGCGGGAGGAGGGCAGACCCAGTACTTC. Residues: CASSLGRLLAGGGQTQYF.

Only one count was recorded for this clone. The CDR3 here is CASSLAHRGAGERGYTF. CDR3 nucleotides: TGCGCCAGCAGCTTGGCCCACCGAGGGGCAGGGGAGAGGGGCTACACCTTC. The chain combines TRBV5-1 with TRBJ1-2; D is possibly TRBD1 (6 bases). Trimming stripped 0 bases from V and 8 bases from J, with 23 bases between. The germline gives CDR1 SGHRS, CDR2 YFSETQ. The CDR3 has 17 residues.

The chain has TRBV30 and TRBJ2-5; D remains unclear. The germline V and J ends were trimmed by 2 bases and 4 bases, with 11 bases remaining between them. This CDR3 comprises 13 residues. CDR1 and CDR2 (germline): GTSNPN, SVGIG (reference sequence). The CDR3 DNA reads as TGTGCCTGGAGTAGTAGCAACCTAGAGACCCAGTACTTC. Amino acids: CAWSSSNLETQYF.

The CDR3 coding sequence is TGTGCCAGCAGCTTAGGACAGGGAGTAGCCTACGAGCAGTACTTC. Residues: CASSLGQGVAYEQYF. This rearrangement joins TRBV7-6 to TRBJ2-7; 7 bases fit TRBD1. CDR1 is SGHVS and CDR2 is FNYEAQ in the germline V gene. The trim removed 1 base at V and 2 bases at J, leaving 5 bases unmatched. The CDR3 sequence is 15 residues long.

The rearrangement links TRBV28 to TRBJ1-1; possibly TRBD1 for D (6 bases). CDR3 length equals 16 residues. Germline CDR1 MDHEN, CDR2 SYDVKM. V lost 4 bases, J lost 3 bases, and 18 bases lay in between. The CDR3 spells CASSSLTRGRDTEAFF. The CDR3 DNA sequence: TGTGCCAGCAGTTCGCTTACCAGGGGTAGGGACACTGAAGCTTTCTTT.

The chain employs TRBV5-6 and TRBJ2-7, with D tentatively TRBD1 (6 bases). Germline V gene lookup returns CDR1 SGHDT and CDR2 YYEEEE. CDR3 length: 13 amino acids. V lost 4 bases and J lost 4, with 12 bases in between. CDR3 sequence reads: CASSRGQGYEQYF. The CDR3 DNA follows: TGTGCCAGCAGCCGCGGCCAGGGGTACGAGCAGTACTTC.

V gene TRBV18 combines with J gene TRBJ1-2; no clear D gene. The CDR3 extends over 15 amino acids. Germline lookup yields CDR1 KGHSH and CDR2 LQKENI. V lost 2 bases and J lost 4, with 14 bases in between. The CDR3, as DNA: TGTGCCAGCTCACCAGATTTGACGGCAGGCTATGGCTACACCTTC. Translated: CASSPDLTAGYGYTF.

This rearrangement joins TRBV24-1 to TRBJ2-2; 8 positions agree with TRBD1. The CDR3 extends over 17 amino acids. V shed 3 bases and J 6 bases; nucleotides not matched to a gene: 11. Germline values: CDR1 KGHDR, CDR2 SFDVKD. The CDR3, as DNA: TGTGCCACCAGTGATATGCAGGACAGGGCCTTATCCGGGGAGCTGTTTTTT. It codes for CATSDMQDRALSGELFF.

The V gene is TRBV29-1, the J gene TRBJ2-7, with TRBD1 identical over 8 bases. Germline lookup yields CDR1 SQVTM and CDR2 ANQGSEA. CDR3 length equals 14 residues. With 6 bases clipped from V and 2 bases from J, the junction kept 9 bases outside the gene matches. The CDR3 is CSVLRQGNPYEQYF. The CDR3 DNA reads TGCAGCGTCTTAAGACAGGGGAACCCCTACGAGCAGTACTTC.

The chain joins TRBV7-6 to TRBJ2-2; 11 bases are a match to TRBD2. V shed 6 bases, J shed 4 bases, and the junction held 10 bases outside the gene matches. The CDR3 is 17 residues long. Per the germline V gene, CDR1 is SGHVS and CDR2 is FNYEAQ. In DNA form, the CDR3 reads TGTGCCAGCAGTTTCACTAGCGGGAGTAACCCCACCGGGGAGCTGTTTTTT. Its translation: CASSFTSGSNPTGELFF.

The V gene is TRBV7-2, the J gene TRBJ1-3; unclear D gene. V lost 6 bases and J 2 bases, leaving 8 bases between the germline ends. This CDR3 region has 13 residues. Germline loops: CDR1 SGHTA, CDR2 FQGNSA. The CDR3 sequence: CASSFRTGNTIYF. CDR3 coding DNA: TGTGCCAGCAGTTTTAGAACTGGAAACACCATATATTTT.

The chain employs TRBV9 and TRBJ2-2, with unresolved D. The CDR3 covers 17 residues. The V gene lost 3 bases and the J gene lost 5 bases, with 20 bases spanning the gap. Germline CDR1 reads SGDLS; CDR2 reads YYNGEE. The CDR3 here is CASSALPWAGRTGELFF. The CDR3 nucleotides read TGTGCCAGCAGCGCCCTCCCCTGGGCAGGTCGAACCGGGGAGCTGTTTTTT.

The CDR3 region is CASSLGVAYEQYF. CDR3 in DNA: TGTGCCAGCAGCTTAGGGGTGGCCTACGAGCAGTACTTC. This chain uses TRBV5-6 with TRBJ2-7; maybe TRBD1 (5 bases). The CDR3 loop spans 13 amino acids. Germline V gives CDR1 SGHDT, CDR2 YYEEEE. V was shortened by 2 bases and J by 2 bases, with 8 bases between the two germline ends.